The 13 T cell receptor beta chains listed next were all sequenced from one sample in a study of spatial heterogeneity in lung cancer. Time point reported: blood at routine non-recurrence follow-up after resection. Via MiXCR, TCRdb re-called the 5' RACE reads, giving one row per CDR3 protein. The repertoire holds around 70,000 distinct CDR3 sequences, with around 8.9% as singletons. The source material was PBMCs, sampled at follow-up. These receptors were taken from a female donor with early-stage non-small cell lung cancer.

This clonotype occurred many times. The chain combines TRBV28 with TRBJ1-1; D is perhaps TRBD1 (6 bases). The CDR3 has 14 residues. Looked up from germline, CDR1 is MDHEN and CDR2 is SYDVKM. V was cut by 6 bases and J by 3 bases, with 14 bases left in between. The CDR3 DNA reads TGTGCCAGCAGACCTTACAGGGAGTACACTGAAGCTTTCTTT. Its protein is CASRPYREYTEAFF.

This clonotype came up many times. V gene TRBV20-1 combines with J gene TRBJ2-2; weak D call: TRBD2 (5 bases). The germline V and J ends were trimmed by 6 bases and 7 bases, with 12 bases remaining between them. Germline loops: CDR1 DFQATT, CDR2 SNEGSKA (reference sequence). The CDR3 extends over 12 amino acids. CDR3 DNA sequence: TGCAGTGCCACTAGAAACGTCGGGGAGCTGTTTTTT. Its translation is CSATRNVGELFF.

This clonotype was counted a few times. The rearrangement links TRBV7-2 to TRBJ2-7; D is undetermined. Germline lookup yields CDR1 SGHTA and CDR2 FQGNSA. V gave up 1 base and J gave up 7 bases, with 5 bases separating them. This CDR3 spans 11 amino acids. CDR3 protein: CASSLVREQYF. In DNA form, the CDR3 reads TGTGCCAGCAGCTTAGTGCGGGAGCAGTACTTC. The full variable domain, with the rest looked up from reference TRBV7-2 and TRBJ2-7, is GAGVSQSPSNKVTEKGKDVELRCDPISGHTALYWYRQSLGQGLEFLIYFQGNSAPDKSGLPSDRFSAERTGGSVSTLTIQRTQQEDSAVYLCASSLVREQYFGPGTRLTVT.

This clonotype has at least ten counts. CDR3 protein: CASSLHGRSSPGDTEAFF. CDR3 DNA sequence: TGTGCCAGCAGCTTACATGGCAGGTCCTCCCCTGGGGACACTGAAGCTTTCTTT. The genes are TRBV7-9 and TRBJ1-1; unclear D gene. V was clipped by 2 bases and J by 3 bases, with 22 bases between them. This CDR3 is built from 18 residues. CDR1 and CDR2 from the germline V gene are SEHNR and FQNEAQ (reference sequence).

This clonotype has ten or more counts. V is TRBV10-1 and J is TRBJ1-1, with D tentatively TRBD1 (5 bases). Between the trimmed V and J ends, which lost 10 bases and 0 bases, there was a span of 12 bases. Germline V CDR1 and CDR2: WNHNN, SYGVQD (reference sequence). The CDR3 extends over 13 amino acids. CDR3 region: CATSDTMNTEAFF. The DNA of the CDR3 is TGCGCCACTTCGGACACGATGAACACTGAAGCTTTCTTT.

This chain uses TRBV7-9 with TRBJ2-7; the D call may be TRBD1 or TRBD2 (6 bases each). Germline CDR1 reads SEHNR; CDR2 reads FQNEAQ (reference sequence). The CDR3 is 14 residues long. V shed 2 bases and J shed 5 bases, with 13 bases lying between them. The CDR3 protein is CASSLPGAINEQYF. The CDR3 coding sequence is TGTGCCAGCAGCTTACCGGGGGCAATAAACGAGCAGTACTTC.

This clonotype was counted between two and nine times. The chain links TRBV11-3 to TRBJ2-3, with 9 bases identical to TRBD2. Unmatched junction bases numbered 7, after V lost 5 bases and J lost 7 bases. CDR3 length: 14 amino acids. The germline CDR1 and CDR2 sequences are SGHNT and YENEEA. This CDR3 is CASSPGTSTNTQYF. In nucleotides, the CDR3 is TGTGCCAGCAGCCCTGGGACTAGCACTAATACGCAGTATTTT.

This clonotype came up many times. The V call is TRBV12-5, the J call TRBJ2-1; D not resolved. The germline gives CDR1 LGHNT, CDR2 FRNRAP. The ends were cut back, 6 bases at V and 7 bases at J, with 4 bases in the middle. The CDR3 is 10 residues long. The CDR3 DNA sequence: TGTGCTAGTGGGCAGAATGAGCAGTTCTTC. Amino acid sequence: CASGQNEQFF.

The gene calls are TRBV7-9 and TRBJ2-4; D is uncertain. Between the trimmed V and J ends, which lost 4 bases and 0 bases, there was a span of 13 bases. Germline V gene sequence: CDR1 SEHNR, CDR2 FQNEAQ (reference sequence). The CDR3 is 16 amino acids. In DNA form, the CDR3 reads TGTGCCAGCAGCTGGGATCCGAGCCTAGCCAAAAACATTCAGTACTTC. Translating it yields CASSWDPSLAKNIQYF. Full variable domain (remainder filled in from reference TRBV7-9 and TRBJ2-4): DTGVSQNPRHKITKRGQNVTFRCDPISEHNRLYWYRQTLGQGPEFLTYFQNEAQLEKSRLLSDRFSAERPKGSFSTLEIQRTEQGDSAMYLCASSWDPSLAKNIQYFGAGTRLSVL.

This clonotype has at least ten counts. The V gene is TRBV7-9, the J gene TRBJ2-2; D is unclear. The CDR3 is made up of 14 amino acids. CDR1 is SEHNR and CDR2 is FQNEAQ in the germline V gene (reference sequence). The V gene lost 5 bases and the J gene lost 4 bases, with 11 bases spanning the gap. The CDR3 DNA is TGTGCCAGCAGCGCCCAACCCATCACCGGGGAGCTGTTTTTT. Amino acid sequence: CASSAQPITGELFF.

This clonotype was counted at least ten times. The chain recombines TRBV10-1 with TRBJ2-3; TRBD1 agrees at 12 bases. CDR3 length: 15 amino acids. With 4 bases clipped from V and 6 bases from J, the junction kept 5 bases outside the gene matches. Germline CDR1 and CDR2: WNHNN and SYGVQD (reference sequence). Here the CDR3 DNA reads TGCGCCAGCAGTGGGGGACAGGGGGCATGGGATACGCAGTATTTT. It specifies CASSGGQGAWDTQYF.

In this sample, this clonotype turned up many times. V is TRBV20-1 and J is TRBJ2-5; the D is unclear. Germline CDR1 and CDR2: DFQATT and SNEGSKA (reference sequence). V lost 3 bases, J lost 5 bases, and 7 bases lay in between. This CDR3 is built from 11 residues. The CDR3 is CSASIEETQYF. As DNA, the CDR3 is TGCAGTGCTAGTATAGAGGAGACCCAGTACTTC.

The chain employs TRBV27 and TRBJ2-1; D ambiguous. The V gene's germline CDR1 is MNHEY and CDR2 SMNVEV (reference sequence). The CDR3 spans 14 residues. The V end was cut by 6 bases, the J end by 0 bases, with 9 bases between. The CDR3 protein is CASRRRISYNEQFF. The CDR3 region has the DNA TGTGCCAGCAGGAGACGGATCTCCTACAATGAGCAGTTCTTC.